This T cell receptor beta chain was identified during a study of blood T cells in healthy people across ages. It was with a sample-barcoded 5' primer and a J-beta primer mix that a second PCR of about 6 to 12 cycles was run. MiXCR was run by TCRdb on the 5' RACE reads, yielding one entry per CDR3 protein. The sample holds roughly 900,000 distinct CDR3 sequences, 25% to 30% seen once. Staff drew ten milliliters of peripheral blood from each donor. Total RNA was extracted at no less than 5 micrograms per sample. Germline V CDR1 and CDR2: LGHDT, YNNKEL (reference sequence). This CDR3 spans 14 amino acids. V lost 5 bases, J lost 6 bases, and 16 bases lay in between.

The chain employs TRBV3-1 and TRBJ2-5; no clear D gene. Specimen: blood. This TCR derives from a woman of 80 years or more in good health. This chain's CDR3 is CASSNGSSMKTQYF. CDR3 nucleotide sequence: TGTGCCAGCAGCAACGGAAGTAGCATGAAGACCCAGTACTTC.